The clone carrying this T cell receptor beta chain has at least ten counts. This CDR3 is built from 15 residues. The V end lost 5 bases, the J end lost 0 bases, and 14 bases lay between the germline ends. CDR1 is LNHNV, CDR2 YYDKDF, per germline (reference sequence). RNA transcripts gave rise to amplified TCR beta CDR3 regions. First-round RT-PCR with HTBI primers amplified the TCR CDR3 region. One entry per CDR3 protein, called by TCRdb with MiXCR from the multiplex PCR reads. The table lists 300,000 to 350,000 distinct CDR3 sequences, about 15% of them singletons. Disease duration under 2 months; hyperthyroidism patients were aged 18 to 65. Clinical symptoms, serum thyroxine, TRAb, thyroid ultrasound and orbital computed tomography informed diagnoses. This specimen comes from a study of T cells in Graves' hyperthyroidism and ophthalmopathy.

The rearrangement links TRBV15 to TRBJ2-7; D gene unclear. This sequence was found in a man aged 30-40 years with Graves' hyperthyroidism. Sample: blood. Here the CDR3 reads CATSAGGQNSYEQYF. CDR3 bases: TGTGCCACCAGCGCCGGCGGCCAGAACTCCTACGAGCAGTACTTC.